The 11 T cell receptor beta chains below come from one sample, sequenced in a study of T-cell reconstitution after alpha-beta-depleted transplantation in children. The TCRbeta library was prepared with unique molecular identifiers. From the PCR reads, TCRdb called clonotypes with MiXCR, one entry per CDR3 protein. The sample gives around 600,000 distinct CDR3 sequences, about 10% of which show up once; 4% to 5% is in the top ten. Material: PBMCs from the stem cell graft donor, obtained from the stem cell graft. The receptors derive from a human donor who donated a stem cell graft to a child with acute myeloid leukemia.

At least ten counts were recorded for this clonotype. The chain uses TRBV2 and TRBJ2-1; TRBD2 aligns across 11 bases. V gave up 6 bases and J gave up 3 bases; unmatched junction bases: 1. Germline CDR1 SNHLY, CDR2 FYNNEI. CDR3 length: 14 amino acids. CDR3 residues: CASRTSGVYNEQFF. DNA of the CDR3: TGTGCCAGCAGGACTAGCGGGGTCTACAATGAGCAGTTCTTC. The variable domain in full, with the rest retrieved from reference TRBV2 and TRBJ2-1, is EPEVTQTPSHQVTQMGQEVILRCVPISNHLYFYWYRQILGQKVEFLVSFYNNEISEKSEIFDDQFSVERPDGSNFTLKIRSTKLEDSAMYFCASRTSGVYNEQFFGPGTRLTVL.

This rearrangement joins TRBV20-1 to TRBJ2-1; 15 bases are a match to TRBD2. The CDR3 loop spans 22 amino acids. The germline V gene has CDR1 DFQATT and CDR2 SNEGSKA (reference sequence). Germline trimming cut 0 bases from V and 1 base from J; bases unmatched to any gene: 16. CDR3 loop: CSAREIFPGLAGGPSSYNEQFF. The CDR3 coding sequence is TGCAGTGCTAGAGAAATATTTCCGGGACTAGCGGGAGGTCCCTCTTCCTACAATGAGCAGTTCTTC.

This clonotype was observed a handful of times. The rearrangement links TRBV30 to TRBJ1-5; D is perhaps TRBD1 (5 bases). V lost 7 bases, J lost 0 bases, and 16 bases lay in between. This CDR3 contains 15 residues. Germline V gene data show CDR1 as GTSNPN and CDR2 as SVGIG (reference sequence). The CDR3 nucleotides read TGTGCCTTTTACCGGGACGGAGATAGCAATCAGCCCCAGCATTTT. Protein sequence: CAFYRDGDSNQPQHF.

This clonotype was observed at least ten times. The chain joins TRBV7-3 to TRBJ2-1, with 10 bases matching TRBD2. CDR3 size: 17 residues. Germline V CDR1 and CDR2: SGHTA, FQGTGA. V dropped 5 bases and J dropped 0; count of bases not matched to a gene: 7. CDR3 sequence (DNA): TGTGCCAGCAGCCCCCGGACTAGCGGACTCTCCTACAATGAGCAGTTCTTC. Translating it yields CASSPRTSGLSYNEQFF. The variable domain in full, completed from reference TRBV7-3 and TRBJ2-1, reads GAGVSQTPSNKVTEKGKYVELRCDPISGHTALYWYRQSLGQGPEFLIYFQGTGAADDSGLPNDRFFAVRPEGSVSTLKIQRTERGDSAVYLCASSPRTSGLSYNEQFFGPGTRLTVL.

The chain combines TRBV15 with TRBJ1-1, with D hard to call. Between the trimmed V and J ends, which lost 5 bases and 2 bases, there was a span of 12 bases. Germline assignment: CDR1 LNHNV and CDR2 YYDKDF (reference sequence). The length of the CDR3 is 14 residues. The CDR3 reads CATSRGGQNTEAFF. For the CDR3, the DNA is TGTGCCACCAGCCGGGGTGGGCAAAACACTGAAGCTTTCTTT.

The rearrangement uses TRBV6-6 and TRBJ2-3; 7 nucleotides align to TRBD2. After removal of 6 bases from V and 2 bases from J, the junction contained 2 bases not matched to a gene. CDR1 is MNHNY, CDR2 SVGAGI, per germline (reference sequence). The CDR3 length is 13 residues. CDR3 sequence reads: CASRSGDTDTQYF. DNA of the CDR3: TGTGCCAGCAGGAGCGGGGACACAGATACGCAGTATTTT.

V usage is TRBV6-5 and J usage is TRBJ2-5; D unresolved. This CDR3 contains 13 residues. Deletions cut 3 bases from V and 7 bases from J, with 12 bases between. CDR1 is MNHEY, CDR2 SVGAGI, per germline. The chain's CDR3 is CASSYGLWGTQYF. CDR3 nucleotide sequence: TGTGCCAGCAGTTATGGGCTATGGGGGACCCAGTACTTC.

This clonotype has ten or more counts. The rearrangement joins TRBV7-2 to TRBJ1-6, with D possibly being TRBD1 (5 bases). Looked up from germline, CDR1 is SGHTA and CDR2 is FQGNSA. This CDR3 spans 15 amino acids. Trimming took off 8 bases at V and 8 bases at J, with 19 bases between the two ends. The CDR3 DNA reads TGTGCCAGCGAATTAGACGGCGGGGGATATTCACCCCTCCACTTT. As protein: CASELDGGGYSPLHF.

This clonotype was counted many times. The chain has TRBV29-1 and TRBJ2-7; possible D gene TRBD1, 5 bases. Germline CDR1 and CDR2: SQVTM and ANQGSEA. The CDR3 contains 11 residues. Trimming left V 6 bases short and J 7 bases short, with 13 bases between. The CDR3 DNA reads TGCAGCGTGGGGCACACCCGGGAGCAGTACTTC. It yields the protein CSVGHTREQYF.

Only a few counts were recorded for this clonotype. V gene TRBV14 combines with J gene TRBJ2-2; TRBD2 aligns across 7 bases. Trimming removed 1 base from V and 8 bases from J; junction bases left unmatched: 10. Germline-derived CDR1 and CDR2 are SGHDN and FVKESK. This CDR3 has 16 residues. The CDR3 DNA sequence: TGTGCCAGCAGCCAAGCTCTCCGGACTAGAGGAGGGGAGCTGTTTTTT. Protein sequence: CASSQALRTRGGELFF.

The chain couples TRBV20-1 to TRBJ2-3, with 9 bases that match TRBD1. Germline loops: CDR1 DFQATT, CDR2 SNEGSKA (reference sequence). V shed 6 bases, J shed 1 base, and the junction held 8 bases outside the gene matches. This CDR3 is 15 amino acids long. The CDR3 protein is CSAKQGAFGTDTQYF. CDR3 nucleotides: TGCAGTGCAAAACAGGGGGCCTTCGGCACAGATACGCAGTATTTT.